This T cell receptor beta chain is from a study of human T cells and chemical hapten exposure. About the research overall: In the approximately 25-week study, patients were dosed weekly with diphenylcyclopropenone on the scalp throughout.

The germline CDR1 and CDR2 sequences are SGHKS and YYEKEE (reference sequence). The length of the CDR3 is 15 residues. V was pared by 0 bases and J by 1 base, with 7 bases between. This clonotype came up a few times. Specified time point: pre-sensitization, week 0. As for treatment: therapeutic diphenylcyclopropenone sensitization with weekly scalp DPC. In TCRdb, the RACE reads were re-called with MiXCR into one record per CDR3 protein. The sample includes under 400,000 distinct CDR3 sequences, around 5.5% seen only once; the top ten take 2.5% to 3%. The sequence derives from a woman aged 45-65 years with alopecia areata. Some clones in this sample may be carry-over from other donors' samples. J is TRBJ2-2 and V is TRBV5-5; the D is unclear. Sample: whole blood, taken in connection with sensitization to the hapten diphenylcyclopropenone (DPC). The CDR3 nucleotides read TGTGCCAGCAGCTTGGATGGTCGGAACACCGGGGAGCTGTTTTTT. Translating it yields CASSLDGRNTGELFF.